This is a list of T cell receptor beta chains from one sample in a study of OX40 agonist ivuxolimab in advanced cancers. Sequencing was performed with immunoSEQ multiplex PCR; in TCRdb, only in-frame clones are kept and a portion is missing. The sample lists 70,000 to 95,000 clones; approximately 90% were seen once. This sample comprised CD4+ or CD8+ T cells sorted from blood, obtained in a trial of the OX40 agonist ivuxolimab. These receptors originate from an adult with an advanced solid tumor such as melanoma, head and neck, liver or kidney cancer. CDR3s include the opening cysteine and the closing phenylalanine or tryptophan. The order of the fields is CDR3 length, V gene, J gene, clone size, D gene, CDR3 DNA, CDR3 protein. The D gene is left open where the match is weak. For some rows the clone size is stated as once, few or many, or as a class when expanded; others skip it.

len: 20
v_gene: TRBV11-2
j_gene: TRBJ1-3
abundance: NA
d_gene: TRBD1
CDR3nt: TGTGCCAGCAGCTCAGACAGGGGGCTAAACCGAGAAAGCTCTGGAAACACCATATATTTT
CDR3aa: CASSSDRGLNRESSGNTIYF

len: 15
v_gene: TRBV7-2
j_gene: TRBJ1-2
abundance: NA
d_gene: NA
CDR3nt: TGTGCCAGCAGCTTAGAAAGGGCGCCAAACTATGGCTACACCTTC
CDR3aa: CASSLERAPNYGYTF

len: 13
v_gene: TRBV30
j_gene: TRBJ1-1
abundance: NA
d_gene: NA
CDR3nt: TGTGCCTGGAGAAAAGCACAGGGATCTGAAGCTTTCTTT
CDR3aa: CAWRKAQGSEAFF

len: 12
v_gene: TRBV19
j_gene: TRBJ1-4
abundance: NA
d_gene: NA
CDR3nt: TGTGCCAGTAGCTCAACGGTGGAAAAACTGTTTTTT
CDR3aa: CASSSTVEKLFF

len: 14
v_gene: TRBV25-1
j_gene: TRBJ1-6
abundance: NA
d_gene: NA
CDR3nt: TGTGCCAGCAGTGATCCGGGGTTTAAATCGCCCCTCCACTTT
CDR3aa: CASSDPGFKSPLHF

len: 14
v_gene: TRBV5-8
j_gene: TRBJ1-1
abundance: NA
d_gene: NA
CDR3nt: TGTGCCAGCAGCTTTCGGGTTCGAAACACTGAAGCTTTCTTT
CDR3aa: CASSFRVRNTEAFF

len: 16
v_gene: TRBV6-5
j_gene: TRBJ1-6
abundance: NA
d_gene: NA
CDR3nt: TGTGCCAGCAGTTACTCCAGGGCCTCCTATAATTCACCCCTCCACTTT
CDR3aa: CASSYSRASYNSPLHF

len: 14
v_gene: TRBV9
j_gene: TRBJ1-3
abundance: NA
d_gene: NA
CDR3nt: TGTGCCAGCAGCGTAGCCGGCTCTGGAAACACCATATATTTT
CDR3aa: CASSVAGSGNTIYF

len: 20
v_gene: TRBV11-2
j_gene: TRBJ2-7
abundance: NA
d_gene: TRBD2
CDR3nt: TGTGCCAGCAGCTTAGACTACAGGGAGGTCCCGGGACTAGCGGGAGGACAGCAGTACTTC
CDR3aa: CASSLDYREVPGLAGGQQYF

len: 16
v_gene: TRBV25-1
j_gene: TRBJ2-6
abundance: once
d_gene: TRBD1
CDR3nt: TGTGCCAGCATGAAGACAGGGGGCTCTGGGGCCAACGTCCTGACTTTC
CDR3aa: CASMKTGGSGANVLTF

len: 12
v_gene: TRBV18
j_gene: TRBJ1-5
abundance: NA
d_gene: NA
CDR3nt: TGTGCCAGCTCTACTAGCAATCAGCCCCAGCATTTT
CDR3aa: CASSTSNQPQHF

len: 11
v_gene: TRBV11-3
j_gene: TRBJ2-7
abundance: NA
d_gene: NA
CDR3nt: TGTGCCAGCAGCTCACTCTACGAGCAGTACTTC
CDR3aa: CASSSLYEQYF

len: 14
v_gene: TRBV6-1
j_gene: TRBJ1-2
abundance: NA
d_gene: TRBD1
CDR3nt: TGTGCCAGCCGACAGGGGGCGGGAAACTATGGCTACACCTTC
CDR3aa: CASRQGAGNYGYTF

len: 14
v_gene: TRBV30
j_gene: TRBJ1-2
abundance: few
d_gene: TRBD1
CDR3nt: TGTGCCTGGAGGGCGGGACAGACCATAGGTGGCTACACCTTC
CDR3aa: CAWRAGQTIGGYTF

len: 16
v_gene: TRBV4-1
j_gene: TRBJ2-7
abundance: medium-sized
d_gene: TRBD2
CDR3nt: TGCGCCAGCGGTGGGACTAGCGGGCCGGAATCCTACGAGCAGTACTTC
CDR3aa: CASGGTSGPESYEQYF

len: 14
v_gene: TRBV30
j_gene: TRBJ1-5
abundance: NA
d_gene: NA
CDR3nt: TGTGCCTGGACCTGGGGCCCTGGGAATCAGCCCCAGCATTTT
CDR3aa: CAWTWGPGNQPQHF

len: 14
v_gene: TRBV2
j_gene: TRBJ2-3
abundance: NA
d_gene: NA
CDR3nt: TGTGCCAGCAGCCGACGGATGGGCACAGATACGCAGTATTTT
CDR3aa: CASSRRMGTDTQYF

len: 13
v_gene: TRBV7-2
j_gene: TRBJ1-5
abundance: NA
d_gene: NA
CDR3nt: TGTGCCAGCAGCTTGACGAAGGATCAGCCCCAGCATTTT
CDR3aa: CASSLTKDQPQHF

len: 13
v_gene: TRBV29-1
j_gene: TRBJ2-3
abundance: once
d_gene: TRBD2
CDR3nt: TGCAGCGTCGGGGGGGGGAGCACAGATACGCAGTATTTT
CDR3aa: CSVGGGSTDTQYF

len: 15
v_gene: TRBV5-4
j_gene: TRBJ1-1
abundance: NA
d_gene: NA
CDR3nt: TGTGCCAGCAGCCGAGATCTATTGATGAACACTGAAGCTTTCTTT
CDR3aa: CASSRDLLMNTEAFF

len: 17
v_gene: TRBV4-1
j_gene: TRBJ2-3
abundance: NA
d_gene: TRBD1
CDR3nt: TGCGCCAGCAGCAAGGATGGGACAGGGAGTAGCACAGATACGCAGTATTTT
CDR3aa: CASSKDGTGSSTDTQYF

len: 12
v_gene: TRBV27
j_gene: TRBJ2-7
abundance: NA
d_gene: NA
CDR3nt: TGTGCCAGCAGTACCAACAGGTACGAGCAGTACTTC
CDR3aa: CASSTNRYEQYF

len: 14
v_gene: TRBV30
j_gene: TRBJ2-5
abundance: NA
d_gene: NA
CDR3nt: TGTGCCTGGAGTGTCATCAGCGGCGAGGAGACCCAGTACTTC
CDR3aa: CAWSVISGEETQYF

len: 11
v_gene: TRBV20-1
j_gene: TRBJ1-1
abundance: NA
d_gene: NA
CDR3nt: TGCAGTGCCTTGAGTCACACTGAAGCTTTCTTT
CDR3aa: CSALSHTEAFF

len: 13
v_gene: TRBV25-1
j_gene: TRBJ1-5
abundance: once
d_gene: NA
CDR3nt: TGTGCCAGTCAGGACAGTAGCAATCAGCCCCAGCATTTT
CDR3aa: CASQDSSNQPQHF

len: 16
v_gene: TRBV4-1
j_gene: TRBJ2-7
abundance: few
d_gene: NA
CDR3nt: TGCGCCAGCACACCTGGATGGGGGGCGTACCCCTACGAGCAGTACTTC
CDR3aa: CASTPGWGAYPYEQYF

len: 17
v_gene: TRBV10-1
j_gene: TRBJ2-7
abundance: NA
d_gene: NA
CDR3nt: TGCGCCAGCAGTGAGTGGACTATTACTATCCTGACCTACGAGCAGTACTTC
CDR3aa: CASSEWTITILTYEQYF

len: 14
v_gene: TRBV6-1
j_gene: TRBJ2-2
abundance: NA
d_gene: NA
CDR3nt: TGTGCCAGCAGCGCTGTAACGAACACCGGGGAGCTGTTTTTT
CDR3aa: CASSAVTNTGELFF

len: 14
v_gene: TRBV5-8
j_gene: TRBJ2-5
abundance: NA
d_gene: TRBD1
CDR3nt: TGTGCCAGCAACCTCGGGACAGAAAAAGAGACCCAGTACTTC
CDR3aa: CASNLGTEKETQYF

len: 16
v_gene: TRBV29-1
j_gene: TRBJ2-3
abundance: NA
d_gene: TRBD2
CDR3nt: TGCAGCGTTGAAGACCCGAAGGCGGGAGGCACAGATACGCAGTATTTT
CDR3aa: CSVEDPKAGGTDTQYF

len: 13
v_gene: TRBV2
j_gene: TRBJ1-1
abundance: NA
d_gene: TRBD1
CDR3nt: TGTGCCAGCAGTGAAGGTGGGACAGGGGAGGCTTTCTTT
CDR3aa: CASSEGGTGEAFF

len: 13
v_gene: TRBV2
j_gene: TRBJ1-5
abundance: NA
d_gene: NA
CDR3nt: TGTGCCAGCAGTGCTGAGGGTATTCAGCCCCAGCATTTT
CDR3aa: CASSAEGIQPQHF

len: 18
v_gene: TRBV19
j_gene: TRBJ2-5
abundance: NA
d_gene: NA
CDR3nt: TGTGCCAGTAGTCGCCTCGGGGGTAGGAGACAATTCCAAGAGACCCAGTACTTC
CDR3aa: CASSRLGGRRQFQETQYF

len: 12
v_gene: TRBV5-4
j_gene: TRBJ2-7
abundance: NA
d_gene: NA
CDR3nt: TGTGCCAGCAGCTTGGCAGGGAACGAGCAGTACTTC
CDR3aa: CASSLAGNEQYF

len: 13
v_gene: TRBV4-2
j_gene: TRBJ2-3
abundance: NA
d_gene: NA
CDR3nt: TGTGCCAGCAGCTCAGGACAGACAGATACGCAGTATTTT
CDR3aa: CASSSGQTDTQYF

len: 15
v_gene: TRBV6-1
j_gene: TRBJ1-2
abundance: NA
d_gene: NA
CDR3nt: TGTGCCAGCAGTGGGAGGACGGCGCCGAACTATGGCTACACCTTC
CDR3aa: CASSGRTAPNYGYTF

len: 16
v_gene: TRBV5-6
j_gene: TRBJ2-2
abundance: NA
d_gene: NA
CDR3nt: TGTGCCAGCAGCTTGTATGGGCGGGCGAACACCGGGGAGCTGTTTTTT
CDR3aa: CASSLYGRANTGELFF

len: 14
v_gene: TRBV30
j_gene: TRBJ2-1
abundance: NA
d_gene: NA
CDR3nt: TGTGCCTGGAGCGTGGGGGGGCCCTCGCATGAGCAGTTCTTC
CDR3aa: CAWSVGGPSHEQFF

len: 12
v_gene: TRBV30
j_gene: TRBJ2-5
abundance: once
d_gene: NA
CDR3nt: TGTGCCTGGAGTGAACAACAAGAGACCCAGTACTTC
CDR3aa: CAWSEQQETQYF

len: 16
v_gene: TRBV10-2
j_gene: TRBJ2-6
abundance: NA
d_gene: NA
CDR3nt: TGCGCCAGCAGTGAGATAGGGATCTCTGGGGCCAACGTCCTGACTTTC
CDR3aa: CASSEIGISGANVLTF

len: 16
v_gene: TRBV18
j_gene: TRBJ1-3
abundance: NA
d_gene: NA
CDR3nt: TGTGCCAGCTCACCACAAAGCCGAAGCTCTGGAAACACCATATATTTT
CDR3aa: CASSPQSRSSGNTIYF

len: 14
v_gene: TRBV6-1
j_gene: TRBJ2-2
abundance: NA
d_gene: TRBD1
CDR3nt: TGTGCCAGCCGCCGGGACAGGGAAGCCGGGGAGCTGTTTTTT
CDR3aa: CASRRDREAGELFF

len: 17
v_gene: TRBV4-1
j_gene: TRBJ1-1
abundance: NA
d_gene: TRBD1
CDR3nt: TGCGCCAGCAGCCGCCTTGGGACAGATGGGAAGAGTAATGAAGCTTTCTTT
CDR3aa: CASSRLGTDGKSNEAFF

len: 14
v_gene: TRBV2
j_gene: TRBJ2-2
abundance: NA
d_gene: TRBD2
CDR3nt: TGTGCCAGCGGACTAGCGGATTACACCGGGGAGCTGTTTTTT
CDR3aa: CASGLADYTGELFF

len: 12
v_gene: TRBV19
j_gene: TRBJ1-6
abundance: NA
d_gene: NA
CDR3nt: TGTGCCAGTGGCAGGGTGAATTCACCCCTCCACTTT
CDR3aa: CASGRVNSPLHF

len: 16
v_gene: TRBV14
j_gene: TRBJ1-2
abundance: NA
d_gene: NA
CDR3nt: TGTGCCAGCAGCCAAGTGGCAGGGCGAACTAACTATGGCTACACCTTC
CDR3aa: CASSQVAGRTNYGYTF

len: 14
v_gene: TRBV5-1
j_gene: TRBJ1-1
abundance: NA
d_gene: NA
CDR3nt: TGCGCCAGCAGCCTGGCGATTCAGAACACTGAAGCTTTCTTT
CDR3aa: CASSLAIQNTEAFF

len: 12
v_gene: TRBV9
j_gene: TRBJ2-1
abundance: NA
d_gene: TRBD1
CDR3nt: TGTGCCAGCAGCGGCAGGGGGAATGAGCAGTTCTTC
CDR3aa: CASSGRGNEQFF

len: 13
v_gene: TRBV18
j_gene: TRBJ2-5
abundance: NA
d_gene: NA
CDR3nt: TGTGCCAGCTCACCAGACCCCCCCGGGGAGCAGTACTTC
CDR3aa: CASSPDPPGEQYF

len: 17
v_gene: TRBV6-7
j_gene: TRBJ2-7
abundance: NA
d_gene: TRBD2
CDR3nt: TGTGCCAGCAGTTACCCCCCAGGGGCGGGGGGGGACTGCGAGCAGTACTTC
CDR3aa: CASSYPPGAGGDCEQYF

len: 15
v_gene: TRBV11-3
j_gene: TRBJ2-1
abundance: NA
d_gene: NA
CDR3nt: TGTGCCAGCAGCCGCGGGGAGTGGGGTTACAATGAGCAGTTCTTC
CDR3aa: CASSRGEWGYNEQFF

len: 13
v_gene: TRBV21-1
j_gene: TRBJ1-4
abundance: few
d_gene: NA
CDR3nt: TGTGCCAGCAGGGGACATTTCGAGGAAAAACTGTTTTTT
CDR3aa: CASRGHFEEKLFF